This paragraph reports one TCR beta chain. This specimen belongs to a study of control samples from healthy donors and cancer patients. Germline V gene lookup returns CDR1 MGHDK and CDR2 SYGVNS. Trimming stripped 1 base from V and 1 base from J, with 7 bases between. This CDR3 region has 14 residues. Only in-frame clones appear in the TCRdb table, and some are missing; sequencing was by immunoSEQ multiplex PCR. The table has some 140,000 clones, less than 90% seen once. This receptor was identified in a woman aged 25 to 45 in good health. The rearrangement links TRBV25-1 to TRBJ2-5, with no clear D. Sequencing used blood. The CDR3 DNA sequence: TGTGCCAGCAGTGAATTAGAGTTCCAAGAGACCCAGTACTTC. Translated: CASSELEFQETQYF. Based on the CDR3 plus reference TRBV25-1 and TRBJ2-5, the full variable domain is EADIYQTPRYLVIGTGKKITLECSQTMGHDKMYWYQQDPGMELHLIHYSYGVNSTEKGDLSSESTVSRIRTEHFPLTLESARPSHTSQYLCASSELEFQETQYFGPGTRLLVL.